This T cell receptor beta chain was obtained from a study of shared clonotypes between healthy human individuals. About the research overall: Ranging from 18 to 49 in age, donors were a couple of women and a few men. Study findings and constraints: Clonotype sharing among donors, it was expected, would be affected by sequencing depth. About 5.2% was the fraction of naive CD4 clonotypes found shared across a few donors.

Germline values: CDR1 PRHDT, CDR2 FYEKMQ (reference sequence). Trimming removed 5 bases from V and 4 bases from J, with 17 bases in between. This CDR3 is 15 amino acids long. For every subset, genomic DNA was evenly distributed across several immunoSEQ plates. Profiled with immunoSEQ multiplex PCR; TCRdb holds only in-frame clones, not every one. In the table there are some 2.1 million clones, over 85% of which are singletons. As for this clone: Its antigen is as yet unknown.

Terminally differentiated effector memory CD45RA+ cells were excluded by CCR7 positive selection of CD45RO-negative cells. Material: naive CD8+ T cells from PBMCs. The source is a man younger than 35 in good health. Some clones in this sample may be carry-over from other donors' samples. This chain links TRBV13 with TRBJ1-1, with D tentatively TRBD1 (5 bases). This chain's CDR3 is CASSPGGQHPTEAFF. CDR3 DNA sequence: TGTGCCAGCAGCCCGGGGGGTCAGCATCCCACTGAAGCTTTCTTT.